Each of the 9 T cell receptor beta chains below was sequenced from the same sample in a study of shared clonotypes between healthy human individuals. Method: immunoSEQ multiplex PCR; TCRdb's copy keeps in-frame clones and lacks some. In the table there are around 2.1 million clones, under 97% of which are singletons. Sequenced material: naive CD4+ T cells sorted from blood. Documented subset: CD45RA+ positively selected. These receptors were obtained from a man younger than 35 in good health.

The CDR3 DNA follows: TGCGCCACCAAAGGGGGGGCGGCCCTTCAAGAGACCCAGTACTTC. This codes for CATKGGAALQETQYF. The V and J genes are TRBV5-1 and TRBJ2-5, with a possible D match to TRBD2 (7 bases). V lost 9 bases to trimming and J lost 2 bases, with 20 bases between them. This CDR3 contains 15 residues. Germline values: CDR1 SGHRS, CDR2 YFSETQ.

The J gene is TRBJ2-3, the V gene TRBV7-2, with TRBD2 as a possible D gene (6 bases). The V and J ends lost 4 bases and 1 base respectively, with 15 bases between them. There are 16 residues in the CDR3. Germline V CDR1 and CDR2: SGHTA, FQGNSA. CDR3 region: CASSSGLPSGTDTQYF. The CDR3, as DNA: TGTGCCAGCAGCTCGGGACTGCCATCCGGCACAGATACGCAGTATTTT.

The chain recombines TRBV5-1 with TRBJ2-3; the match to TRBD2 covers 11 bases. In germline, CDR1 is SGHRS, CDR2 YFSETQ. The CDR3 runs 14 residues. V dropped 7 bases and J dropped 5; count of bases not matched to a gene: 6. The CDR3 spells CASLETSGGDTQYF. The CDR3 DNA reads TGCGCCAGCCTCGAAACTAGCGGGGGAGATACGCAGTATTTT.

This clone was recorded once. The chain recombines TRBV7-9 with TRBJ2-7; TRBD1 or TRBD2 may be the D gene (5 bases each). The germline CDR1 and CDR2 sequences are SEHNR and FQNEAQ (reference sequence). The V and J ends lost 6 bases and 5 bases respectively, with 20 bases between them. The CDR3 is 15 residues long. The CDR3 DNA reads TGTGCCAGCAGAAGAACGCCGGGGTCGGACAACGAGCAGTACTTC. It translates to CASRRTPGSDNEQYF.

J is TRBJ1-1 and V is TRBV29-1; TRBD1 aligns across 8 bases. CDR3 length equals 13 residues. Germline V gene lookup returns CDR1 SQVTM and CDR2 ANQGSEA. Unmatched junction bases numbered 4, after V lost 7 bases and J lost 0 bases. In DNA, the CDR3 is TGCAGCGCCTGGACAGGGATGAACACTGAAGCTTTCTTT. Translated: CSAWTGMNTEAFF.

Here the CDR3 DNA reads TGTGCTAGTGGTTTGCCACCTCAAAAAGAGACCCAGTACTTC. Amino acid sequence: CASGLPPQKETQYF. The rearrangement links TRBV12-5 to TRBJ2-5, with no clear D. The CDR3 consists of 14 residues. The V gene lost 2 bases and the J gene lost 3 bases, with 10 bases spanning the gap. Germline V gene lookup returns CDR1 LGHNT and CDR2 FRNRAP.

The chain joins TRBV30 to TRBJ2-7; D perhaps matches TRBD2 (5 bases). Germline values: CDR1 GTSNPN, CDR2 SVGIG (reference sequence). V was shortened by 3 bases and J by 3 bases, with 30 bases between the two germline ends. This CDR3 region has 19 residues. DNA of the CDR3: TGTGCCTGGAGCGTCGTCATAACTAGTGTCCTCGGAGATAACTACGAGCAGTACTTC. Its translation is CAWSVVITSVLGDNYEQYF.

This chain joins TRBV30 and TRBJ2-1, with D possibly being TRBD2 (6 bases). Trimming took off 0 bases at V and 7 bases at J, with 13 bases between the two ends. Germline CDR1 and CDR2: GTSNPN and SVGIG (reference sequence). This CDR3 contains 14 residues. In nucleotides, the CDR3 is TGTGCCTGGAGTGTCCCGGGAGAGGGGAATGAGCAGTTCTTC. Amino acid sequence: CAWSVPGEGNEQFF. Full variable domain (rest looked up from reference TRBV30 and TRBJ2-1): SQTIHQWPATLVQPVGSPLSLECTVEGTSNPNLYWYRQAAGRGLQLLFYSVGIGQISSEVPQNLSASRPQDRQFILSSKKLLLSDSGFYLCAWSVPGEGNEQFFGPGTRLTVL.

The V gene is TRBV21-1, the J gene TRBJ2-7. TRBV21-1 is listed as a pseudogene. The CDR3 is 13 residues long. The CDR3 DNA reads TGTGCCAGCAGCACTAGGGCCAGCTACGAGCAGTACTTC. The encoded protein is CASSTRASYEQYF.